A single T cell receptor beta chain is shown here with its context. The antigen is unknown. This CDR3 has 16 residues. V lost 3 bases, J lost 4 bases, and 5 bases stayed unmatched. Germline V gene sequence: CDR1 ENHRY, CDR2 SYGVKD. This record belongs to a study of identical twins. Study outcomes and limitations: For out-of-frame beta sequences, excess twin sharing was weaker. It was out-of-frame TCR alpha sharing in monozygotic twins that models underestimated.

One entry per CDR3 protein results from TCRdb running MiXCR on the 5' RACE reads. The sample has 200,000 to 250,000 distinct CDR3 sequences, roughly 7% seen once. Another study also made use of these data, one on yellow fever vaccine responses in identical twins. That study adds: In identical twins, vaccine T cell responses appeared partly shared and partly individual.

This TCR was sampled from a woman under 30 in good health. The J gene is TRBJ2-2, the V gene TRBV10-3, with 10 bases fitting TRBD2. Sequences were obtained from memory (CD45RO+) T cells sorted from blood. The DNA for the CDR3 is TGTGCCATCAGTGAAGGGCTAGCGGGAGTCACCGGGGAGCTGTTTTTT. It specifies CAISEGLAGVTGELFF.